This record covers a single T cell receptor beta chain. Its antigen is currently unknown. These data originate in a study of T cell responses to AZD1222 COVID-19 vaccine. About the research overall: Pooled samples include second doses given at about 4 or 12 weeks.

Study-wide points: Donors, mostly white British, included more females; clonal diversity was possibly underestimated. The reported proportion of spike-specific TCRs targeting unmutated variant regions was nearly half. Only a handful of people who got AZD1222 tested seropositive at baseline.

Clones were sequenced by immunoSEQ multiplex PCR, and TCRdb holds only the in-frame ones, with some missing. The sample holds around 95,000 clones, 80% to 95% seen once. Germline CDR1 and CDR2: MNHNS and SASEGT. This CDR3 comprises 15 residues. V trimming: 3 bases; J trimming: 7 bases; junction bases outside the gene matches: 8. The chain carries TRBV6-1 and TRBJ2-7, with 11 bases aligning to TRBD1. The specimen comprised peripheral blood, sampled on day 0 of AZD1222 vaccination. The origin of this receptor is an adult in good health. CDR3 amino acids: CASSDPGQGVWEQYF. The DNA for the CDR3 is TGTGCCAGCAGTGATCCGGGACAGGGGGTTTGGGAGCAGTACTTC.